This TCR beta chain appears in the sequencing data of a study of blood T cell repertoires in COVID-19 (dated by TCRdb to 2020 to 2022). In terms of the full investigation: The collaborator samples originated in the United States, Italy and Spain and spanned the acute and convalescent phases of COVID-19. The material from the prospective study consisted of cDNA or gDNA derived from T cells, B-cell-depleted T cells, or PBMCs. The dataset comprised deeply sampled blood TCRbeta repertoires from subjects exposed to, actively infected with, or recovered from COVID-19. The repertoires were released in a freely available public database meant as a resource for research on the immune response to SARS-CoV-2. The samples were drawn from the first 160 participants of the ongoing ImmuneRACE study and from some 1,300 subjects provided by 6 global collaborators. Sample metadata almost always included a de-identified subject ID, COVID-19 status, age in years and sex. HLA class I and class II types, where available, came from metadata supplied by the sample provider rather than from assay-based typing. The study at large found these results: How much clinical and demographic metadata was included differed by source and by participant, and the metadata was provided uncurated.

For this clone: Its target antigen remains unknown. Base-call qualities are not available, and no considerably larger clone is one nucleotide away.

From the cysteine through the phenylalanine, the CDR3 covers 10 amino acids. CDR3 DNA is the only sequence kept; it has 30 bases, read in frame from the first base. Sequences MNHEY (CDR1) and SVGAGI (CDR2) are obtained from the germline V gene. Relative to germline, V is 10 bases shorter and J is 9 bases shorter, with 12 bases between their ends. TCRbeta CDR3 regions were amplified from genomic DNA by means of the immunoSEQ Assay, a bias-controlled multiplex PCR. Concerning the study's data processing: The number of nucleated cells in each sample was estimated from the amplification of reference gene primers within the assay. To quantify the absolute abundance of each unique TCRbeta CDR3 rearrangement, sequence reads were collapsed and filtered. For each sample, productive Simpson clonality was calculated as the square root of Simpson's diversity index across productive rearrangements. TCRdb's version of the immuneACCESS table is confined to in-frame rearrangements and falls short of the full clone set. An unresolved V gene accounts for under half of the shortfall where checked; the remainder is of unknown origin. The V and J calls and clone size were taken over from that table, and D and trimming were inferred from the DNA. The sample table holds tens of thousands of clones, of which around 83% were seen once. The top ten constitute 5.3% of the sample.

Whole blood was collected in K2EDTA tubes by collaborating institutions according to the institutions' own protocols. Collaborator samples were shipped for TCRbeta analysis as frozen whole blood, isolated PBMCs, or DNA extracted from either sample type. The TCR comes from a man aged 50 to 59 with active COVID-19. Sequenced material: peripheral blood. The V gene is TRBV6-5 and the J gene is TRBJ2-5; a tentative D match to TRBD1 spans 6 bases. The DNA sequence is TGTGCCATCGGGGACAACTCCCAGTACTTC. Its product reads: CAIGDNSQYF.